This T cell receptor beta chain was recorded in a study of blood T cell repertoires in COVID-19. Turning to the study itself: COVID-19 samples from acute and convalescent phases originated in the United States, Italy and Spain. Sources were T cells, B-cell-depleted T cells, or PBMCs; the material itself was cDNA or gDNA.

Trimming took off 8 bases at V and 7 bases at J, with 12 bases between the two ends. The CDR3 length is 11 residues. The germline V gene encodes CDR1 SGHTA and CDR2 FQGNSA. Under the authors' procedure: Scientists estimated how many nucleated cells there were by amplifying reference gene primers. Assay: immunoSEQ multiplex PCR; the TCRdb copy retains only in-frame clones and omits some. V and J calls and clone size are those listed in that table; D and trimming were worked out from the DNA. Here the sample spans tens of thousands of clones, approximately 85% being singletons. The sample was peripheral blood. The clonotype comes from a human donor in a cohort sampled during active COVID-19. This chain uses TRBV7-2 with TRBJ2-7, with D perhaps matching TRBD1 (5 bases). CDR3 amino acids: CASATVFEQYF. CDR3 DNA sequence: TGTGCCAGCGCGACAGTGTTTGAGCAGTACTTC.